The table lists the clone carrying this T cell receptor (beta chain) with a few counts. Primed by a sample-barcoded 5' primer and a J-beta primer mix, a second PCR proceeded for about 6 to 12 cycles. TCRdb called the 5' RACE reads again in MiXCR, with one record for every CDR3 protein. The data hold hundreds of thousands of distinct CDR3 sequences, with roughly 25% observed a single time. The CDR3 length is 17 residues. The V end was cut by 0 bases, the J end by 3 bases, with 17 bases between. The germline gives CDR1 MGHRA, CDR2 YSYEKL. The data originate from a study of blood T cells in healthy people across ages. These same records also appear under a second study, on T cells of mothers and their children.

V usage is TRBV4-1 and J usage is TRBJ1-1; D might be TRBD1 (5 bases). Material for sequencing was blood. This receptor was taken from a boy younger than 18 in good health. CDR3 sequence reads: CASSQENGDGGDTEAFF. In nucleotides, the CDR3 is TGCGCCAGCAGCCAAGAAAATGGGGATGGGGGAGACACTGAAGCTTTCTTT.